Listed below are T cell receptor beta chains from one sample, sequenced in a study of spatial heterogeneity in lung cancer. TCRdb reprocessed the 5' RACE reads via MiXCR and lists one record per CDR3 protein. The repertoire has more than 950 distinct CDR3 sequences, about 15% of them found once; the top ten carry 20% to 25%. The sample here was lung tumor tissue, taken at surgery. The receptors come from a male donor with early-stage non-small cell lung cancer. CDR3s include the opening cysteine and the closing phenylalanine or tryptophan. A D gene is named only where the DNA matches it firmly. Clone size, where shown, is once, few, many, or a class for clones that have expanded.

CDR3aa	CDR3nt	v_gene	j_gene	d_gene	abundance
CASSYSFRANEQFF	TGTGCCAGCAGTTACTCGTTCAGGGCCAATGAGCAGTTCTTC	TRBV6-6	TRBJ2-1	.	medium-sized
CASSLNGEETQYF	TGTGCCAGCAGCTTAAACGGAGAGGAGACCCAGTACTTC	TRBV13	TRBJ2-5	.	few
CASSEVSGNPTKNIQYF	TGTGCCAGCAGTGAGGTTTCAGGGAACCCAACCAAAAACATTCAGTACTTC	TRBV2	TRBJ2-4	.	.
CASSYSAGGSQPQHF	TGTGCCAGCAGTTATTCCGCTGGGGGCTCTCAGCCCCAGCATTTT	TRBV6-2/TRBV6-3	TRBJ1-5	.	many
CASSLGQETQYF	TGCGCCAGCAGCTTGGGGCAAGAGACCCAGTACTTC	TRBV5-1	TRBJ2-5	.	.
CASSQEGETQYF	TGTGCCAGCAGCCAGGAGGGGGAGACCCAGTACTTC	TRBV7-9	TRBJ2-5	.	.
CASSSIGTGRPYEQYF	TGTGCCAGCAGTTCGATTGGGACGGGGAGGCCCTACGAGCAGTACTTC	TRBV28	TRBJ2-7	.	.
CASSLEPGSSYEQYF	TGCGCCAGCAGCTTGGAACCGGGGAGCTCCTACGAGCAGTACTTC	TRBV5-1	TRBJ2-7	.	large
CASSLEGGRTEAFF	TGTGCCAGCAGCTTAGAGGGTGGTAGGACTGAAGCTTTCTTT	TRBV11-2	TRBJ1-1	.	medium-sized
CSAYSFLVVNYGYTF	TGCAGTGCTTATTCATTCCTGGTTGTCAACTATGGCTACACCTTC	TRBV20-1	TRBJ1-2	.	medium-sized
CASSPRPTGRGDTEAFF	TGTGCCAGCTCACCCCGGCCGACAGGGAGGGGTGACACTGAAGCTTTCTTT	TRBV18	TRBJ1-1	TRBD1	large
CASSGRGGFQETQYF	TGTGCCAGCAGTGGCCGGGGGGGTTTTCAAGAGACCCAGTACTTC	TRBV6-1	TRBJ2-5	TRBD2	many
CASSYGGSRNQPQHF	TGTGCCAGCAGTTACGGAGGGAGCCGCAATCAGCCCCAGCATTTT	TRBV6-2/TRBV6-3	TRBJ1-5	.	.
CASSFDRANTGELFF	TGTGCCAGCAGTTTTGACAGGGCTAACACCGGGGAGCTGTTTTTT	TRBV28	TRBJ2-2	TRBD1	medium-sized
CASSSDTGELFF	TGTGCCAGCAGCTCCGACACCGGGGAGCTGTTTTTT	TRBV7-3	TRBJ2-2	.	medium-sized
CSASLENTDTQYF	TGCAGTGCTTCCCTGGAGAACACAGATACGCAGTATTTT	TRBV20-1	TRBJ2-3	.	.
CASSSGTEAQYTQYF	TGTGCCAGCAGTTCCGGGACCGAAGCACAATATACGCAGTATTTT	TRBV28	TRBJ2-3	.	medium-sized
CASAGRQGAAGNTIYF	TGTGCCAGCGCCGGCAGGCAGGGGGCCGCTGGAAACACCATATATTTT	TRBV28	TRBJ1-3	TRBD1	large
CASSSQETQYF	TGTGCCAGCAGCTCACAAGAGACCCAGTACTTC	TRBV5-6	TRBJ2-5	.	medium-sized
CASSPRSGGFYNEQFF	TGTGCCAGCAGTCCGAGGAGCGGGGGTTTCTACAATGAGCAGTTCTTC	TRBV6-6	TRBJ2-1	TRBD2	.
CASTRGGTGGTEAFF	TGTGCCAGCACCCGAGGGGGGACAGGGGGAACTGAAGCTTTCTTT	TRBV13	TRBJ1-1	TRBD1	.
CASSSGTSGGTDTQYF	TGTGCCAGCAGCTCTGGGACTAGCGGAGGCACAGATACGCAGTATTTT	TRBV5-5	TRBJ2-3	TRBD2	large
CASRVGDRGFTEAFF	TGTGCCAGCAGGGTCGGTGACAGGGGGTTCACTGAAGCTTTCTTT	TRBV6-1	TRBJ1-1	TRBD1	medium-sized
CASSLTGVSLSSYNEQFF	TGTGCCAGCAGCTTGACAGGGGTCAGCCTCAGCTCCTACAATGAGCAGTTCTTC	TRBV7-2	TRBJ2-1	TRBD1	few
CSARSFGQGLTGANVLTF	TGCAGTGCTAGATCCTTCGGACAGGGGCTTACTGGGGCCAACGTCCTGACTTTC	TRBV20-1	TRBJ2-6	TRBD1	medium-sized
CATSDGGQGAKEKLFF	TGTGCCACCAGTGATGGGGGACAGGGGGCGAAAGAAAAACTGTTTTTT	TRBV24-1	TRBJ1-4	TRBD1	large
CASSQSASGSYNEQFF	TGTGCCAGCAGCCAATCGGCTAGCGGGAGTTACAATGAGCAGTTCTTC	TRBV16	TRBJ2-1	TRBD2	large
CASTPKWTGKEPFF	TGTGCCAGCACCCCGAAGTGGACAGGGAAAGAGCCTTTCTTT	TRBV5-5	TRBJ1-1	TRBD1	medium-sized
CASSLMGKGYGYTF	TGCGCCAGCAGCTTGATGGGGAAAGGCTATGGCTACACCTTC	TRBV5-1	TRBJ1-2	.	few
CASSLGGSAKNIQYF	TGTGCCAGCAGTTTGGGGGGCTCGGCCAAAAACATTCAGTACTTC	TRBV12-3/TRBV12-4	TRBJ2-4	.	.
CASWSSSFYEQYF	TGTGCCAGCTGGTCCTCGAGTTTCTACGAGCAGTACTTC	TRBV6-2/TRBV6-3	TRBJ2-7	.	.
CASSPGRVTYEQYF	TGTGCCAGCAGCCCAGGACGGGTAACCTACGAGCAGTACTTC	TRBV7-2	TRBJ2-7	.	large
CATSDLTGTGNTGELFF	TGTGCCACCAGTGACCTCACCGGGACAGGGAATACCGGGGAGCTGTTTTTT	TRBV24-1	TRBJ2-2	TRBD1	medium-sized
CASSSPTRRDNEQFF	TGTGCCAGCAGTTCTCCGACTAGGAGGGACAATGAGCAGTTCTTC	TRBV6-5	TRBJ2-1	.	.
CASSYSRGLNTEAFF	TGTGCCAGCAGTTACTCGCGGGGGCTGAACACTGAAGCTTTCTTT	TRBV6-6	TRBJ1-1	.	.
CASTLHGTGFFETQYF	TGCGCCAGCACCCTACACGGGACAGGGTTTTTCGAGACCCAGTACTTC	TRBV5-1	TRBJ2-5	TRBD1	medium-sized
CASTPPRTGGVSGYTF	TGTGCCAGCACCCCTCCCCGGACAGGGGGCGTGAGTGGCTACACCTTC	TRBV6-2/TRBV6-3	TRBJ1-2	TRBD1	large
CASTGPTDTQYF	TGTGCCAGTACAGGGCCAACAGATACGCAGTATTTT	TRBV6-6	TRBJ2-3	.	medium-sized
CASKVRTEDSPLHF	TGTGCCAGCAAAGTTCGGACAGAAGATTCACCCCTCCACTTT	TRBV5-4	TRBJ1-6	.	.
CASSFWIGTEAFF	TGTGCCAGCAGTTTTTGGATAGGGACTGAAGCTTTCTTT	TRBV12-3/TRBV12-4	TRBJ1-1	.	.
CASSEGQGADTQYF	TGTGCCAGCAGTGAAGGTCAGGGTGCAGATACGCAGTATTTT	TRBV2	TRBJ2-3	.	.
CASSLRQGATEAFF	TGTGCCAGCAGTCTAAGACAGGGGGCAACTGAAGCTTTCTTT	TRBV6-5	TRBJ1-1	TRBD1	medium-sized
CASGRRMGNEQFF	TGTGCCAGCGGACGGAGGATGGGAAATGAGCAGTTCTTC	TRBV7-9	TRBJ2-1	.	medium-sized
CASRGQGSNQPQHF	TGTGCCAGCCGGGGACAGGGTAGCAATCAGCCCCAGCATTTT	TRBV28	TRBJ1-5	TRBD1	medium-sized
CASSHVQGDQPQHF	TGCGCCAGCAGCCATGTCCAGGGAGATCAGCCCCAGCATTTT	TRBV4-3	TRBJ1-5	.	medium-sized
CASSFRYSPGTGAYEQYF	TGCGCCAGCAGCTTCCGCTATTCTCCCGGGACAGGGGCTTACGAGCAGTACTTC	TRBV5-1	TRBJ2-7	TRBD1	large
CASSFDGTPTGELFF	TGTGCCAGCAGCTTCGACGGGACCCCCACCGGGGAGCTGTTTTTT	TRBV7-2	TRBJ2-2	.	many
CASSFYSRMNTEAFF	TGTGCCAGCAGCTTTTACAGCCGGATGAACACTGAAGCTTTCTTT	TRBV7-2	TRBJ1-1	.	.
CASSPTGTQYF	TGTGCCAGCAGCCCTACCGGGACCCAGTACTTC	TRBV7-2	TRBJ2-5	.	many
CASSVTGEALGQFF	TGTGCCAGCAGCGTTACAGGGGAGGCCTTAGGGCAGTTCTTC	TRBV9	TRBJ2-1	.	many
CATARDSQAGELFF	TGTGCCACTGCGAGGGACAGTCAAGCCGGGGAGCTGTTTTTT	TRBV7-3	TRBJ2-2	TRBD1	.
CASSSPRVWQGGFFSNQPQHF	TGTGCCAGCAGCTCACCACGAGTTTGGCAGGGAGGCTTCTTTAGCAATCAGCCCCAGCATTTT	TRBV7-8	TRBJ1-5	.	many
CASSLTGADSRNEQFF	TGTGCCAGCAGCTTAACCGGGGCGGACAGTCGCAATGAGCAGTTCTTC	TRBV11-2	TRBJ2-1	.	.
CASSLGQGYGYTF	TGTGCCAGCAGTTTGGGGCAGGGGTATGGCTACACCTTC	TRBV27	TRBJ1-2	.	medium-sized